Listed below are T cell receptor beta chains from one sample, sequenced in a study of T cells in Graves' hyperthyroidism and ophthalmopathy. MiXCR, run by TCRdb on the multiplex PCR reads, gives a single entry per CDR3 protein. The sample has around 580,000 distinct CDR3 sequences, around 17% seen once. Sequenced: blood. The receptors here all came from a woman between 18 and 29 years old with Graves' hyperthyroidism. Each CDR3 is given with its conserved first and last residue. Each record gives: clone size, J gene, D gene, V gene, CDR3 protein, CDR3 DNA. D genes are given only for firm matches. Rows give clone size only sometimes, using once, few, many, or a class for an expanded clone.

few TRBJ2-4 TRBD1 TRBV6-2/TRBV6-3 CASSYPGQGKNIQYF TGTGCCAGCAGTTACCCGGGACAGGGAAAAAACATTCAGTACTTC
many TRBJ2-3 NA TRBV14 CASSQERWREPDTQYF TGTGCCAGCAGCCAAGAGAGGTGGAGGGAGCCAGATACGCAGTATTTT
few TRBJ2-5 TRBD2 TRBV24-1 CATSGGGGETQYF TGTGCCACCAGCGGGGGGGGGGGAGAGACCCAGTACTTC
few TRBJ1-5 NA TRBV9 CASSASGAGNQPQHF TGTGCCAGCAGCGCATCAGGGGCGGGCAATCAGCCCCAGCATTTT
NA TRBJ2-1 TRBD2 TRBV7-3 CASSFAAGDYNEQFF TGTGCCAGCAGCTTCGCGGCGGGGGATTACAATGAGCAGTTCTTC
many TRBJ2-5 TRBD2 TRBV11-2 CASSYWSSGDFETQYF TGTGCCAGCAGCTACTGGTCCAGCGGGGATTTCGAGACCCAGTACTTC
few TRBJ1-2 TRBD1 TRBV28 CASAWGQGARQGYTF TGTGCCAGTGCATGGGGACAGGGGGCCCGTCAGGGCTACACCTTC
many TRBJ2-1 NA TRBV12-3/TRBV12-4 CASSDTYNEQFF TGTGCCAGCAGTGATACCTACAATGAGCAGTTCTTC
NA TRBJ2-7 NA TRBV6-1 CASRSGLEQYF TGTGCCAGCAGGTCAGGACTCGAGCAGTACTTC
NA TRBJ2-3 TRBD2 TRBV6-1 CASSPPAGGDTQYF TGTGCCAGCAGCCCCCCCGCGGGAGGGGATACGCAGTATTTT
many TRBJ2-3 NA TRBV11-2 CASSWGNIVRGADTQYF TGTGCCAGCAGCTGGGGGAACATCGTCCGAGGGGCAGATACGCAGTATTTT
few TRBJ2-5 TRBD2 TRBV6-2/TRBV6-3 CASSYSGLAGGYEETQYF TGTGCCAGCAGTTACTCAGGGCTAGCGGGGGGATACGAAGAGACCCAGTACTTC
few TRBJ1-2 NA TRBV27 CASSRHKGEFYGYTF TGTGCCAGCAGCCGGCATAAGGGGGAGTTCTATGGCTACACCTTC
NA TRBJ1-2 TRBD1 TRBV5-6 CASSSRTGTAYGYTF TGTGCCAGCAGCTCTCGGACAGGGACGGCCTATGGCTACACCTTC